Ten or more counts support the clone carrying this TCR beta chain. A second about 7 to 11 cycle PCR used barcoded and J-beta primers. TCRdb analysed the 5' RACE reads with MiXCR anew, one entry per CDR3 protein. The table records hundreds of thousands of distinct CDR3 sequences, around 43% of them present only once. The sample is drawn from a study of blood T cells in healthy people across ages. Germline V CDR1 and CDR2: MGHRA, YSYEKL. There are 17 residues in the CDR3. Deletions cut 1 base from V and 4 bases from J, with 19 bases between. Material: blood. The V gene is TRBV4-1, the J gene TRBJ1-1; D is uncertain. This receptor was identified in a man between 60 and 75 years old in good health. CDR3 residues: CASSQVDMGFVTTEAFF. The CDR3 region has the DNA TGCGCCAGCAGCCAAGTCGACATGGGGTTCGTGACCACTGAAGCTTTCTTT.